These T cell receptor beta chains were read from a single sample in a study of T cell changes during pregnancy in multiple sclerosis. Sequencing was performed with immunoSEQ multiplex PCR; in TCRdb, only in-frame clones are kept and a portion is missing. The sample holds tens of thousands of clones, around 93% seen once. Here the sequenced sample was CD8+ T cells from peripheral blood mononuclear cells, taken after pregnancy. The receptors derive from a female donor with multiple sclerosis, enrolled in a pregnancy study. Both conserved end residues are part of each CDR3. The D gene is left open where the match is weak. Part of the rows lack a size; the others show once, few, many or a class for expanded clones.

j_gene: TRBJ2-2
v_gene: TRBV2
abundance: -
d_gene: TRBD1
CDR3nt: TGTGCCAGCAGTGAGGGGACAGGAGGGGCCGGGGAGCTGTTTTTT
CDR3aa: CASSEGTGGAGELFF

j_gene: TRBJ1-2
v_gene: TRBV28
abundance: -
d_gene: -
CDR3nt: TGTGCCAGCAGCGAGAACAGACGTGACTATGGCTACACCTTC
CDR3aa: CASSENRRDYGYTF

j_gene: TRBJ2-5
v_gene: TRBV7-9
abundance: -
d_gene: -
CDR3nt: TGTGCCAGCTCGGACAGCCCAAAGGAGACCCAGTACTTC
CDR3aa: CASSDSPKETQYF

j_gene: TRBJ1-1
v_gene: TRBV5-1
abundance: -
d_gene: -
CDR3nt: TGCGCCAGCAGCTTGGGGGGGGAAACTGAAGCTTTCTTT
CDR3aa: CASSLGGETEAFF

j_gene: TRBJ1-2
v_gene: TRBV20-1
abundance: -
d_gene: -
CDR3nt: TGCAGTGTCCTCGATGGAGGGGACACCTTC
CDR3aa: CSVLDGGDTF

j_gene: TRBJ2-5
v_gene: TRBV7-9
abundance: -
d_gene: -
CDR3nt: TGTGCCAGCAGCTCCGGGGACACGCAAGAGACCCAGTACTTC
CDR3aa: CASSSGDTQETQYF

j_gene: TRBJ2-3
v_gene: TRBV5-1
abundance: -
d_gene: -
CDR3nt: TGCGCCAGCAGCTTGAGTGAGGGCCTATACGAAGGTACGCAGTATTTT
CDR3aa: CASSLSEGLYEGTQYF

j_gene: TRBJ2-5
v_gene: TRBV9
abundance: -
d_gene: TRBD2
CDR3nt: TGTGCCAGCAGTCGGACTAGCGGGGGGCAAGAGACCCAGTACTTC
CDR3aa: CASSRTSGGQETQYF

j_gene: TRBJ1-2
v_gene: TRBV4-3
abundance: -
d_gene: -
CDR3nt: TGCGCCAGCAGCCAAGATAGCACAGGAGTCTATGGCTACACCTTC
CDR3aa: CASSQDSTGVYGYTF

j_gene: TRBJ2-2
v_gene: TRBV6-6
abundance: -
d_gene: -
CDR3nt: TGTGCCAGCAGTTACTCGCTAGACGGGACCGGGGAGCTGTTTTTT
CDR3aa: CASSYSLDGTGELFF

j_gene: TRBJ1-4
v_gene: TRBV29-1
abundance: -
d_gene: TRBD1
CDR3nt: TGCAGCGTTGAAGAGCGCTGGGGACAGAAAAATGAAAAACTGTTTTTT
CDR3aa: CSVEERWGQKNEKLFF

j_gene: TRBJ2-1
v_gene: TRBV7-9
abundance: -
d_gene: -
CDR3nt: TGTGCCAGCAGCTTAGCGGGAGATTGGAACAATGAGCAGTTCTTC
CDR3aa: CASSLAGDWNNEQFF

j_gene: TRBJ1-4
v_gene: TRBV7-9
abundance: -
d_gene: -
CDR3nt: TGTGCCAGCTCGGGGGGGGCGCCCGTTGAAAAACTGTTTTTT
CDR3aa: CASSGGAPVEKLFF

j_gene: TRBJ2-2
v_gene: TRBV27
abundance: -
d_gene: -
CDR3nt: TGTGCCAGCAGTAGAGCGAACACCGGGGAGCTGTTTTTT
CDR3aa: CASSRANTGELFF

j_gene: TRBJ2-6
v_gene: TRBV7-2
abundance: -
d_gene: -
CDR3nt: TGTGCCAGCAGCTCACGGGGTGGGGCCAACGTCCTGACTTTC
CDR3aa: CASSSRGGANVLTF

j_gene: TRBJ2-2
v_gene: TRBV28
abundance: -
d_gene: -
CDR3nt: TGTGCCAGCAGTTTATTACAGGGATTCACCGGGGAGCTGTTTTTT
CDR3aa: CASSLLQGFTGELFF

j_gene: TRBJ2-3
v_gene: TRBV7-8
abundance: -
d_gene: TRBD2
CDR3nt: TGTGCCAGCAGCCCCTGGGGTAGCGGGGGGGCAGATACGCAGTATTTT
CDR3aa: CASSPWGSGGADTQYF

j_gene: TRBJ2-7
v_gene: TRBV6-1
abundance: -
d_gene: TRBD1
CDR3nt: TGTGCCAGCAGTTGGGACAGGGTGGGGTACGAGCAGTACTTC
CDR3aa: CASSWDRVGYEQYF

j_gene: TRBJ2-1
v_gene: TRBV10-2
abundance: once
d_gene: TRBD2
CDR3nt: TGCGCCAGCAGTGAGACTAGCGGGAGCTACAATGAGCAGTTCTTC
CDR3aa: CASSETSGSYNEQFF

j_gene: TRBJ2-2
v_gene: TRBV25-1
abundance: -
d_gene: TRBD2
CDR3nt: TGTGCCAGCAGATACGGGGGGGCCGGGGAGCTGTTTTTT
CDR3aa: CASRYGGAGELFF

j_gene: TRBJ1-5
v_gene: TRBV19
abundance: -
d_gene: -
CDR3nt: TGTGCCAGTATATTGGCAGGGGGCAATCAGCCCCAGCATTTT
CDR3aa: CASILAGGNQPQHF

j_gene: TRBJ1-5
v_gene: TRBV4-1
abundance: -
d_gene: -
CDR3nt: TGCGCCAGCAGCCAGTCCAAGGCGGGGGGCAATCAGCCCCAGCATTTT
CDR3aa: CASSQSKAGGNQPQHF

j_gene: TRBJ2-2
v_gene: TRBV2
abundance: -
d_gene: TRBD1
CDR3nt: TGTGCCAGCAGTGAACATGTTCGGACAGGGGGTATCACCGGGGAGCTGTTTTTT
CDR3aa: CASSEHVRTGGITGELFF

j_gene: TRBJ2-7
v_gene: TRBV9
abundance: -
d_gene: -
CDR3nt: TGTGCCAGCAGCAACCTCGACGGGTACTCCTACGAGCAGTACTTC
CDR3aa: CASSNLDGYSYEQYF

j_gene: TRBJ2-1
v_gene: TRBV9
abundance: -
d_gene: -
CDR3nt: TGTGCCAGCAGCACCCCAGGGTCCCCGTACGGCAATGAGCAGTTCTTC
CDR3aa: CASSTPGSPYGNEQFF

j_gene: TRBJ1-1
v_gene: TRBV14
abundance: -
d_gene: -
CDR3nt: TGTGCCAGCAGCCCCCTAAGTCGGACTGAAGCTTTCTTT
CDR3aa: CASSPLSRTEAFF

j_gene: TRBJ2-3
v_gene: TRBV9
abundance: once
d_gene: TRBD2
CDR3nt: TGTGCCAGCAGCGTAGAAAGCGGGACTCTCACAGATACGCAGTATTTT
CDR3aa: CASSVESGTLTDTQYF

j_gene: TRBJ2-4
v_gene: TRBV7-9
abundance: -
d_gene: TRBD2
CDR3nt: TGTGCCAGCAGCCAACTAGCGGGGGAAGCCAAAAACATTCAGTACTTC
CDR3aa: CASSQLAGEAKNIQYF

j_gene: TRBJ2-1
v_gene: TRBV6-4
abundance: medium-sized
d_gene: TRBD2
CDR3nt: TGTGCCAGCAGTTTCGATGGTAGCGGGGTGAAACAGTTCTTC
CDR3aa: CASSFDGSGVKQFF

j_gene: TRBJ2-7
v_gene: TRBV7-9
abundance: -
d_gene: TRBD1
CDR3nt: TGTGCCAGCAGCCTAGAACAGGGGAGCTCCTACGAGCAGTACTTC
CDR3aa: CASSLEQGSSYEQYF

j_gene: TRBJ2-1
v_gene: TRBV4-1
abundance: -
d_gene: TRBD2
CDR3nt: TGCGCCAGCAGCCAAGGGGAGGGGGAGCAGTTCTTC
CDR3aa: CASSQGEGEQFF

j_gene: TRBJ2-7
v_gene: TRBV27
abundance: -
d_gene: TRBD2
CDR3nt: TGTGCCAGCAGTGGTATACCGACTAGCGGATACGAGCAGTACTTC
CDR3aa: CASSGIPTSGYEQYF

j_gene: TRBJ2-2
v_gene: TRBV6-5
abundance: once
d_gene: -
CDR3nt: TGTGCCAGCAGTGGACTCCTGGCGAACACCGGGGAGCTGTTTTTT
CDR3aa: CASSGLLANTGELFF

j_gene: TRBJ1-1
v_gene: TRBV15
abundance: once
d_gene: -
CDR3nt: TGTGCCACCAGCAGAGAGGGAGGAAGTGAAGCTTTCTTT
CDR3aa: CATSREGGSEAFF

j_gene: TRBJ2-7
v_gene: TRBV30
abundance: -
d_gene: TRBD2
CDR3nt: TGTGCCTGGATTTACAGCGGGAGGCTTTCCTACGAGCAGTACTTC
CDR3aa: CAWIYSGRLSYEQYF

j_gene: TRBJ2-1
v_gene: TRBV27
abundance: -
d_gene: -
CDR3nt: TGTGCCAGCAGGCGGAACAATGAGCAGTTCTTC
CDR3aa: CASRRNNEQFF

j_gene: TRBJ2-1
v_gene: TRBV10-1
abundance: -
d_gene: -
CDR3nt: TGCGCCAGCAGAAGAACAGGGTTAGGGCTATATACCTCGGATGAGCAGTTCTTC
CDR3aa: CASRRTGLGLYTSDEQFF

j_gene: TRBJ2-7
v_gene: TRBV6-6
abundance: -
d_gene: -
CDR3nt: TGTGCCAGCAGTTCCGCTCGGTACGAGCAGTACTTC
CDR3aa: CASSSARYEQYF

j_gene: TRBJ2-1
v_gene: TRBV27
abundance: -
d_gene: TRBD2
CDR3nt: TGTGCCAGCCGAAACGGGGGGTATGAGTTCTTC
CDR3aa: CASRNGGYEFF

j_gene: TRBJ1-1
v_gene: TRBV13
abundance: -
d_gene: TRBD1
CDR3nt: TGTGCCAGCAGCCCACAGGGGGGTACTGAAGCTTTCTTT
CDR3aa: CASSPQGGTEAFF